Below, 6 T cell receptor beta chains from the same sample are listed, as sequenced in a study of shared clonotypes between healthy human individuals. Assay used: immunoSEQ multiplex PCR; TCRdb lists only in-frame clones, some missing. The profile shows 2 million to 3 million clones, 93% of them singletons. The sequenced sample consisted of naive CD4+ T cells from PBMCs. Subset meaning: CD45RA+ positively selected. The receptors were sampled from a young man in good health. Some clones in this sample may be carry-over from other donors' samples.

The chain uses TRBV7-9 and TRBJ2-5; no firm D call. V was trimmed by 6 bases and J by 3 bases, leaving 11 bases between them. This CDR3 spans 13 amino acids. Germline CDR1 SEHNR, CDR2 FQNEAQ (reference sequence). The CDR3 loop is CASRPTDKETQYF. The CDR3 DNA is TGTGCCAGCAGACCCACAGACAAAGAGACCCAGTACTTC.

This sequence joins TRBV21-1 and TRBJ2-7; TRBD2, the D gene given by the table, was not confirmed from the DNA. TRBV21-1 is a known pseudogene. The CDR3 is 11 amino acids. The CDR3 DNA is TGTGCCAGCAGCAAAGGGCTAGCGGGAGAGTTC. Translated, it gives CASSKGLAGEF.

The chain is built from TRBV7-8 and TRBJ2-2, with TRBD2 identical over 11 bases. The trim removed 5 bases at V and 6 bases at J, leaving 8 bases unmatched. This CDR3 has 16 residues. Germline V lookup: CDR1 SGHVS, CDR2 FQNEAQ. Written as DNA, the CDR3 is TGTGCCAGCAGCCTACTAGCGGGAGTTGTAGCCGGGGAGCTGTTTTTT. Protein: CASSLLAGVVAGELFF.

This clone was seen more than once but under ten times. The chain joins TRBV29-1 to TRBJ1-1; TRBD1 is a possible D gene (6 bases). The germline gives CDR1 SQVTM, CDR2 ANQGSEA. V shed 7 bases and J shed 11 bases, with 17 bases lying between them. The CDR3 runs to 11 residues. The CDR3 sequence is CSALGGRGAFF. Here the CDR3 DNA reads TGCAGCGCCCTAGGAGGTAGGGGGGCTTTCTTT.

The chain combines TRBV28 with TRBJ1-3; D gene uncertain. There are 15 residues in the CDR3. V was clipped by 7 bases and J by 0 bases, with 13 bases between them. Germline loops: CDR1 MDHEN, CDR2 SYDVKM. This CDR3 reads CASKRTPISGNTIYF. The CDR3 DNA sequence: TGTGCCAGCAAACGTACACCCATCTCTGGAAACACCATATATTTT.

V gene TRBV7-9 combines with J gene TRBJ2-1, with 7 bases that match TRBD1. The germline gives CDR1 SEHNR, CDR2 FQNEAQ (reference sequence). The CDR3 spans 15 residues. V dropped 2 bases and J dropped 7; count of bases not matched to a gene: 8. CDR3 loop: CASSLYGVTGNEQFF. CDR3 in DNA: TGTGCCAGCAGCTTATATGGGGTGACAGGGAATGAGCAGTTCTTC.